Listed here is a single T cell receptor beta chain. Its antigen remains unknown. Indicated time point: week 11, during vaccination. Every single dose of the vaccine, 300 ug of mutant IDH1 20-mer peptide, came with topical imiquimod. Donors' newly diagnosed IDH1-mutant WHO grade 3 or 4 astrocytomas lacked nuclear ATRX. TCRdb keeps only in-frame clones here, not all; method: immunoSEQ multiplex PCR. The sample has 35,000 to 45,000 clones; about 80% are singletons. This sample was included in a study of a mutant IDH1 vaccine in newly diagnosed glioma. In the study overall: Vaccine dosing followed radiotherapy by 4-6 weeks, or accompanied temozolomide cycles. The sex distribution of treated patients was about 62% male and roughly 38% female, with a mean age of around 40 years.

The CDR3 is made up of 15 amino acids. The germline CDR1 and CDR2 sequences are SGHTA and FQGNSA. The trim removed 5 bases at V and 3 bases at J, leaving 7 bases unmatched. The receptor comes from a woman in her 30s with glioma. Some clones in this sample may be carry-over from other donors' samples. Specimen: peripheral blood mononuclear cells (PBMCs), collected from a glioma patient whose treatment included an IDH1 peptide vaccine. The chain combines TRBV7-2 with TRBJ1-1; 9 positions agree with TRBD1. The CDR3 coding sequence is TGTGCCAGCAGCCCACAGGGGGCAGCGTACACTGAAGCTTTCTTT. It yields the protein CASSPQGAAYTEAFF.